This T cell receptor beta chain was documented in a study of blood T cells in healthy people across ages. Next came a second PCR, run for about 6 to 12 cycles, which used a sample-barcoded 5' primer along with a J-beta primer mix. TCRdb reprocessed the 5' RACE reads via MiXCR and lists one record per CDR3 protein. The sample carries 800,000 to 950,000 distinct CDR3 sequences, roughly 35% recorded once. Deletions cut 1 base from V and 9 bases from J, with 10 bases between. This CDR3 region has 13 residues. CDR1 and CDR2 (germline): LGHNA, YNFKEQ. The chain has TRBV4-2 and TRBJ1-5; no clear D. This sequence originates from a man younger than 35 in good health. Sequenced sample: blood. CDR3 nucleotides: TGTGCCAGCAGCCAAGTTCCAGGTCGGCCCCAGCATTTT. Protein product: CASSQVPGRPQHF.